Listed here are 14 T cell receptor beta chains from one sample, sequenced in a study of cytomegalovirus exposure and HLA in healthy donors. The PCR employed 60 Vbeta primers together with 13 Jbeta primers. Assay: immunoSEQ multiplex PCR; the TCRdb copy retains only in-frame clones and omits some. The table includes about 140,000 clones, 75% to 90% detected once. The sample consisted of PBMCs. These receptors were taken from a female donor in good health and CMV-seronegative.

The chain carries TRBV18 and TRBJ2-7; 8 nucleotides align to TRBD1. Germline V gene sequence: CDR1 KGHSH, CDR2 LQKENI. Trimming removed 0 bases from V and 3 bases from J; junction bases left unmatched: 4. The CDR3 covers 15 residues. CDR3 in amino acids: CASSPPRQGSYEQYF. The CDR3 DNA sequence: TGTGCCAGCTCACCACCGAGACAGGGGAGCTACGAGCAGTACTTC.

The DNA of the CDR3 is TGCGCCAGCAGCTCCACAGGGATAGGTGAAGCTTTCTTT. Amino acid sequence: CASSSTGIGEAFF. The V call is TRBV5-1, the J call TRBJ1-1, with D tentatively TRBD1 (6 bases). This CDR3 has 13 residues. Trimming pared 3 bases from V and 7 bases from J, leaving 13 bases between. The V gene's germline CDR1 is SGHRS and CDR2 YFSETQ.

The V gene is TRBV11-2, the J gene TRBJ2-7; possible D gene TRBD2, 5 bases. Germline V lookup: CDR1 SGHAT, CDR2 FQNNGV. V shed 0 bases and J shed 3 bases, with 15 bases lying between them. This CDR3 contains 16 residues. This CDR3 reads CASSLDSTGWVYEQYF. In DNA form, the CDR3 reads TGTGCCAGCAGCTTAGATTCCACGGGATGGGTCTACGAGCAGTACTTC.

This chain joins TRBV7-2 and TRBJ2-7; 7 nucleotides match TRBD1. J lost 4 bases, V lost 1 base, and 7 bases had no gene match. The CDR3 extends over 15 amino acids. Germline lookup yields CDR1 SGHTA and CDR2 FQGNSA. The CDR3 is CASSLGDSSLYEQYF. CDR3 DNA: TGTGCCAGCAGCTTAGGGGACAGCTCCCTATACGAGCAGTACTTC.

The chain links TRBV11-2 to TRBJ2-7; no reliable D call. This CDR3 comprises 13 residues. V was pared by 1 base and J by 1 base, with 5 bases between. The germline CDR1 and CDR2 sequences are SGHAT and FQNNGV. The CDR3 nucleotides read TGTGCCAGCAGCTTAGGGCAGTCCTACGAGCAGTACTTC. This codes for CASSLGQSYEQYF.

The chain recombines TRBV6-1 with TRBJ1-2; D is uncertain. The germline gives CDR1 MNHNS, CDR2 SASEGT. V was clipped by 7 bases and J by 4 bases, with 16 bases between them. This CDR3 is 14 amino acids long. CDR3 loop: CASKEREASYGYTF. The CDR3 DNA reads as TGTGCCAGCAAGGAGAGGGAGGCTTCCTATGGCTACACCTTC.

The V gene is TRBV5-1, the J gene TRBJ2-7; TRBD2 agrees at 7 bases. The germline gives CDR1 SGHRS, CDR2 YFSETQ. There are 16 residues in the CDR3. J lost 2 bases, V lost 4 bases, and 12 bases had no gene match. This chain's CDR3 is CASSMTGGLGAYEQYF. The CDR3 DNA follows: TGCGCCAGCAGCATGACGGGGGGTTTAGGGGCCTACGAGCAGTACTTC.

This clone has just a few counts. The chain couples TRBV6-1 to TRBJ2-5; 14 bases are a match to TRBD2. CDR1 is MNHNS, CDR2 SASEGT, per germline. V trimming: 6 bases; J trimming: 5 bases; junction bases outside the gene matches: 2. The CDR3 length is 14 residues. CDR3 in DNA: TGTGCCAGCAGCCGACTAGCGGGGGGGGAGACCCAGTACTTC. It codes for CASSRLAGGETQYF.

The chain recombines TRBV4-2 with TRBJ2-2, with D perhaps TRBD2 (5 bases). Trimming took off 1 base at V and 2 bases at J, with 11 bases between the two ends. Germline loops: CDR1 LGHNA, CDR2 YNFKEQ. CDR3 size: 16 residues. In nucleotides, the CDR3 is TGTGCCAGCAGCCAAGGGCCTAGCAGTAACACCGGGGAGCTGTTTTTT. This gives the protein CASSQGPSSNTGELFF.

This clone came up a few times. This chain uses TRBV29-1 with TRBJ1-5; D gene uncertain. V lost 4 bases and J 5 bases, leaving 15 bases between the germline ends. This CDR3 spans 14 amino acids. Germline CDR1 SQVTM, CDR2 ANQGSEA. The CDR3 reads CSVVAAGIDQPQHF. The CDR3 nucleotides are TGCAGCGTTGTCGCCGCCGGGATTGATCAGCCCCAGCATTTT.

The chain joins TRBV27 to TRBJ2-7; possibly TRBD2 for D (6 bases). This CDR3 spans 16 amino acids. Germline lookup yields CDR1 MNHEY and CDR2 SMNVEV (reference sequence). Trimming removed 0 bases at V and 0 bases at J, with 12 bases between. Here the CDR3 DNA reads TGTGCCAGCAGTTTATCGGGACTGATCAGCTCCTACGAGCAGTACTTC. As protein: CASSLSGLISSYEQYF.

This clone was detected ten times or more. The gene calls are TRBV7-3 and TRBJ2-7; possible D gene TRBD1, 5 bases. In germline, CDR1 is SGHTA, CDR2 FQGTGA. CDR3 length: 13 residues. The V and J ends lost 2 bases and 5 bases respectively, with 10 bases between them. CDR3 sequence (DNA): TGTGCCAGCAGCTTAGGCAGGGCCGACGAGCAGTACTTC. Translation: CASSLGRADEQYF.

The chain carries TRBV10-3 and TRBJ2-5; 12 bases fit TRBD2. V was pared by 5 bases and J by 5 bases, with 9 bases of the junction left unmatched. This CDR3 region has 16 residues. CDR1 and CDR2 from the germline V gene are ENHRY and SYGVKD. The CDR3 sequence: CAISLLTSGRRETQYF. The CDR3 DNA reads TGTGCCATCAGTCTGCTGACTAGCGGGAGACGGGAGACCCAGTACTTC.

This clone was seen only once. The chain uses TRBV19 and TRBJ2-1; 11 positions agree with TRBD1. The CDR3 sequence is 16 residues long. Germline lookup yields CDR1 LNHDA and CDR2 SQIVND (reference sequence). J lost 5 bases, V lost 2 bases, and 5 bases had no gene match. The CDR3, as DNA: TGTGCCAGTAGTATATGGGACAGGGGGTTGGACAATGAGCAGTTCTTC. Protein: CASSIWDRGLDNEQFF.